The 22 T cell receptor beta chains below come from one sample, sequenced in a study of cytomegalovirus exposure and HLA in healthy donors. The primer mix had 60 Vbeta and 13 Jbeta primers. Measured with immunoSEQ multiplex PCR; TCRdb has only the in-frame clones, and not every one. The table lists around 200,000 clones, just under 70% of them singletons. Sequencing used PBMCs. These receptors were obtained from a man aged 35-49 years in good health and CMV-seropositive.

Comments on this clone: This is likely a read error, given that the CDR3 carries no conserved phenylalanine or tryptophan at its end. This chain uses TRBV4-3 with TRBJ2-7; TRBD1 aligns across 10 bases. This CDR3 has 17 residues. With V trimmed by 0 bases and J by 4 bases, 9 bases remained unmatched. CDR1 and CDR2 from the germline V gene are LGHNA and YSLEER. CDR3 sequence: CASSQDGVGTGEYEQYL. The CDR3 nucleotides are TGCGCCAGCAGCCAAGATGGGGTCGGGACAGGGGAGTACGAGCAGTACCTC.

J is TRBJ1-4 and V is TRBV7-8, with D uncertain. CDR3 length: 13 residues. Germline loops: CDR1 SGHVS, CDR2 FQNEAQ. Trimming removed 1 base from V and 8 bases from J, with 8 bases in between. CDR3 bases: TGTGCCAGCAGCTTAGGTTTCGGGGAAAAACTGTTTTTT. Encoded protein: CASSLGFGEKLFF.

The V and J genes are TRBV5-4 and TRBJ2-5; possible D gene TRBD2, 6 bases. This CDR3 has 17 amino acids. Trimming removed 1 base from V and 5 bases from J, with 21 bases in between. CDR1 SGHNT and CDR2 YYREEE come from the germline V gene (reference sequence). The CDR3 DNA follows: TGTGCCAGCAGCTTGCCTCCGATTGCGGGACGTGGGGAGACCCAGTACTTC. This translates into CASSLPPIAGRGETQYF.

This chain links TRBV5-6 with TRBJ1-1; the D is unclear. The CDR3 has 13 residues. The ends were cut back, 2 bases at V and 3 bases at J, with 8 bases in the middle. Germline lookup yields CDR1 SGHDT and CDR2 YYEEEE. As DNA, the CDR3 is TGTGCCAGCAGCTTCACAGATGACACTGAAGCTTTCTTT. As protein: CASSFTDDTEAFF.

This chain links TRBV19 with TRBJ1-1, with D possibly being TRBD1 (5 bases). Germline CDR1 LNHDA, CDR2 SQIVND (reference sequence). This CDR3 is 15 amino acids long. Trimming took off 1 base at V and 1 base at J, with 10 bases between the two ends. CDR3 amino acids: CASSIGGGGNTEAFF. The CDR3 region has the DNA TGTGCCAGTAGTATAGGCGGGGGAGGGAACACTGAAGCTTTCTTT.

This chain joins TRBV10-1 and TRBJ2-7; the D gene is possibly TRBD2 (7 bases). The CDR3 runs to 17 residues. CDR1 WNHNN and CDR2 SYGVQD come from the germline V gene (reference sequence). Trimming stripped 0 bases from V and 2 bases from J, with 17 bases between. For the CDR3, the DNA is TGCGCCAGCAGTGAGTCTGGAGTGCGGGGGCAGACCTACGAGCAGTACTTC. As protein: CASSESGVRGQTYEQYF.

V gene TRBV7-2 combines with J gene TRBJ2-1; D is perhaps TRBD1 (6 bases). The CDR3 runs 15 residues. Germline V CDR1 and CDR2: SGHTA, FQGNSA. Trimming pared 5 bases from V and 1 base from J, leaving 12 bases between. CDR3 sequence: CASSPRQESYNEQFF. The CDR3 bases are TGTGCCAGCAGCCCTAGACAGGAGTCCTACAATGAGCAGTTCTTC.

The rearrangement links TRBV7-9 to TRBJ2-3, with D perhaps matching TRBD2 (5 bases). V was cut by 1 base and J by 0 bases, with 8 bases left in between. Germline V lookup: CDR1 SEHNR, CDR2 FQNEAQ (reference sequence). The CDR3 is 15 amino acids. The CDR3 coding sequence is TGTGCCAGCAGCTTAGAGCGGATAAGCACAGATACGCAGTATTTT. Encoded protein: CASSLERISTDTQYF.

This clone came up once. The chain employs TRBV4-3 and TRBJ2-2; TRBD1 is a possible D gene (5 bases). Trimming took off 7 bases at V and 0 bases at J, with 24 bases between the two ends. In germline, CDR1 is LGHNA, CDR2 YSLEER. This CDR3 comprises 19 residues. The CDR3 DNA sequence: TGCGCCAGCACCCGGTTGCTAGTTGGATCAGGGCCGAACACCGGGGAGCTGTTTTTT. It is translated as CASTRLLVGSGPNTGELFF.

V gene TRBV7-6 combines with J gene TRBJ2-7; maybe TRBD1 (5 bases). CDR1 and CDR2 (germline): SGHVS, FNYEAQ. V gave up 5 bases and J gave up 0 bases, with 11 bases separating them. This CDR3 is built from 14 residues. The CDR3 spells CASSAKQDSYEQYF. The CDR3 DNA sequence: TGTGCCAGCAGCGCTAAACAGGACTCCTACGAGCAGTACTTC.

The genes are TRBV18 and TRBJ2-7; no firm D call. Germline loops: CDR1 KGHSH, CDR2 LQKENI. Deletions cut 3 bases from V and 0 bases from J, with 12 bases between. The CDR3 totals 15 residues. CDR3 nucleotide sequence: TGTGCCAGCTCACCCTCCCCTGTGAGCTCCTACGAGCAGTACTTC. It is translated as CASSPSPVSSYEQYF.

The J gene is TRBJ2-5, the V gene TRBV27; 15 nucleotides agree with TRBD2. The CDR3 runs to 16 residues. The germline V gene encodes CDR1 MNHEY and CDR2 SMNVEV (reference sequence). V lost 5 bases and J lost 5; bases outside the gene matches: 6. The DNA for the CDR3 is TGTGCCAGCAGTCCGGGACTAGCGGGGGGAGGGGAGACCCAGTACTTC. This encodes CASSPGLAGGGETQYF.

J is TRBJ1-2 and V is TRBV18; 7 positions agree with TRBD1. The germline CDR1 and CDR2 sequences are KGHSH and LQKENI. The CDR3 sequence is 13 residues long. With V trimmed by 3 bases and J by 2 bases, 0 bases remained unmatched. CDR3 protein: CASSPGQNYGYTF. The CDR3 bases are TGTGCCAGCTCACCGGGACAGAACTATGGCTACACCTTC.

This rearrangement joins TRBV19 to TRBJ2-7; 10 bases align to TRBD1. V lost 3 bases, J lost 3 bases, and 2 bases stayed unmatched. This CDR3 region has 14 residues. Germline loops: CDR1 LNHDA, CDR2 SQIVND (reference sequence). The CDR3 region has the DNA TGTGCCAGTAGTATTGGGACAGGGGACTACGAGCAGTACTTC. Its translation: CASSIGTGDYEQYF.

V gene TRBV5-1 combines with J gene TRBJ1-2; 8 bases are a match to TRBD1. Germline V gene sequence: CDR1 SGHRS, CDR2 YFSETQ. The CDR3 consists of 13 residues. The V and J ends lost 4 bases and 4 bases, in that order; junction bases with no gene match: 3. The chain's CDR3 is CASSKDRGYGYTF. CDR3 in DNA: TGCGCCAGCAGCAAAGACAGGGGCTATGGCTACACCTTC.

The rearrangement uses TRBV19 and TRBJ1-2, with 9 bases matching TRBD1. V was pared by 5 bases and J by 7 bases, with 8 bases of the junction left unmatched. Germline CDR1 LNHDA, CDR2 SQIVND (reference sequence). The CDR3 is 14 amino acids. The CDR3 coding sequence is TGTGCCAGTAGTGTACAGGGGGCAGGTGGTGGCTACACCTTC. This sequence encodes CASSVQGAGGGYTF.

The V call is TRBV5-1, the J call TRBJ1-6; weak D call: TRBD1 (6 bases). V was trimmed by 4 bases and J by 3 bases, leaving 11 bases between them. Germline loops: CDR1 SGHRS, CDR2 YFSETQ. The CDR3 has 15 amino acids. The CDR3 nucleotides read TGCGCCAGCAGCCCCGGACAGAGCTATAATTCACCCCTCCACTTT. This translates into CASSPGQSYNSPLHF.

The rearrangement joins TRBV6-1 to TRBJ2-2, with a weak D call TRBD2 (6 bases). Looked up from germline, CDR1 is MNHNS and CDR2 is SASEGT. Trimming removed 6 bases from V and 6 bases from J, with 14 bases in between. The CDR3 spans 14 residues. The CDR3 region has the DNA TGTGCCAGCAGGCGCTCGGGGGAAGCCGGGGAGCTGTTTTTT. Protein sequence: CASRRSGEAGELFF.

Of note for this clone: One end of the junction does not line up with germline, which may come from a read error. The V gene is TRBV10-3, the J gene TRBJ1-6; no clear D. CDR3 length equals 13 residues. Per germline, CDR1 ENHRY and CDR2 SYGVKD. The CDR3 DNA reads TGTGCCATCAGAGAGTGGCCCTATTCACCCCTCCACTTT. Amino acids: CAIREWPYSPLHF.

This chain connects TRBV7-7 to TRBJ2-5; tentatively, D is TRBD2 (6 bases). CDR1 is SSHAT and CDR2 is FNYEAQ in the germline V gene (reference sequence). CDR3 length equals 16 residues. V lost 1 base to trimming and J lost 1 base, with 13 bases between them. CDR3 DNA sequence: TGTGCCAGCAGCTTAGGGGGGGTTCGAAGCCAAGAGACCCAGTACTTC. Its translation: CASSLGGVRSQETQYF.

The genes are TRBV7-8 and TRBJ2-1, with D possibly matching TRBD2 (5 bases). The germline gives CDR1 SGHVS, CDR2 FQNEAQ. There are 17 residues in the CDR3. The germline V and J ends were trimmed by 4 bases and 0 bases, with 16 bases remaining between them. CDR3: CASSWLAGSPSYNEQFF. CDR3 DNA: TGTGCCAGCAGCTGGCTAGCTGGGTCCCCCTCCTACAATGAGCAGTTCTTC.

This rearrangement joins TRBV5-6 to TRBJ1-2; a weak D match, TRBD1 (5 bases). Germline V CDR1 and CDR2: SGHDT, YYEEEE. Trimming removed 4 bases at V and 4 bases at J, with 20 bases between. The CDR3 length is 16 residues. Here the CDR3 DNA reads TGTGCCAGCAGCCTCCGACGGGGGGTCAGTTTCTATGGCTACACCTTC. It yields the protein CASSLRRGVSFYGYTF.